The 18 T cell receptor beta chains below come from one sample, sequenced in a study of T cell responses to AZD1222 COVID-19 vaccine. TCRdb's copy holds only in-frame clones and misses some; the assay was immunoSEQ multiplex PCR. The repertoire has under 150,000 clones, roughly 92% of them found once; the top ten carry 0.9% to 1.3%. The specimen comprised peripheral blood, sampled 28 days after the second AZD1222 dose. These receptor sequences come from an adult who received the AZD1222 COVID-19 vaccine.

In this sample, this clone turned up a few times. This sequence joins TRBV30 and TRBJ1-2; 8 bases map to TRBD1. The CDR3 is 16 residues long. Unmatched junction bases numbered 21, after V lost 8 bases and J lost 7 bases. Germline assignment: CDR1 GTSNPN and CDR2 SVGIG (reference sequence). CDR3 protein: CARSILGYQGAGGYTF. DNA of the CDR3: TGTGCCCGATCCATTTTGGGTTACCAGGGGGCTGGTGGCTACACCTTC.

V usage is TRBV10-3 and J usage is TRBJ2-7; D may be TRBD2 (5 bases). Per germline, CDR1 ENHRY and CDR2 SYGVKD. The CDR3 has 15 residues. Trimming shortened V by 0 bases and J by 2 bases, and 11 bases separated the two germline ends. The CDR3 region is CAISESRAQAYEQYF. CDR3 nucleotide sequence: TGTGCCATCAGTGAGTCGAGGGCCCAGGCCTACGAGCAGTACTTC.

V gene TRBV28 combines with J gene TRBJ2-5; a possible D gene is TRBD2 (7 bases). The CDR3 contains 14 residues. V shed 3 bases and J shed 2 bases, with 10 bases lying between them. Looked up from germline, CDR1 is MDHEN and CDR2 is SYDVKM. DNA for the CDR3: TGTGCCAGCAGTTTGAGGGGGGGTCAAGAGACCCAGTACTTC. This encodes CASSLRGGQETQYF.

In its sample, this clone was seen once. The chain is built from TRBV28 and TRBJ2-2; the match to TRBD2 covers 7 bases. V gave up 7 bases and J gave up 3 bases; unmatched junction bases: 11. CDR3 length equals 16 residues. The germline gives CDR1 MDHEN, CDR2 SYDVKM. Here the CDR3 DNA reads TGTGCCAGCATGGGCGGGAGAGACAAGTACACCGGGGAGCTGTTTTTT. Protein product: CASMGGRDKYTGELFF. The whole variable domain, filled in from reference TRBV28 and TRBJ2-2, reads DVKVTQSSRYLVKRTGEKVFLECVQDMDHENMFWYRQDPGLGLRLIYFSYDVKMKEKGDIPEGYSVSREKKERFSLILESASTNQTSMYLCASMGGRDKYTGELFFGEGSRLTVL.

This clone was detected once. The J gene is TRBJ1-2, the V gene TRBV10-3; D is undetermined. Trimming cost V 7 bases and J 0 bases, with 9 bases left between them. CDR3 length: 13 residues. The germline gives CDR1 ENHRY, CDR2 SYGVKD. CDR3 residues: CAIKAGTNYGYTF. CDR3 nucleotide sequence: TGTGCCATCAAAGCCGGGACTAACTATGGCTACACCTTC.

This clone came up once. The rearrangement joins TRBV7-2 to TRBJ2-5, with D perhaps being TRBD1 or TRBD2 (5 bases each). The germline V gene has CDR1 SGHTA and CDR2 FQGNSA. The V gene lost 5 bases and the J gene lost 4 bases, with 17 bases spanning the gap. This CDR3 has 15 amino acids. The CDR3 is CASSLRTGTAETQYF. DNA for the CDR3: TGTGCCAGCAGCCTTCGGACTGGGACCGCAGAGACCCAGTACTTC. The whole variable domain, filled in from reference TRBV7-2 and TRBJ2-5, reads GAGVSQSPSNKVTEKGKDVELRCDPISGHTALYWYRQSLGQGLEFLIYFQGNSAPDKSGLPSDRFSAERTGGSVSTLTIQRTQQEDSAVYLCASSLRTGTAETQYFGPGTRLLVL.

The rearrangement joins TRBV5-1 to TRBJ2-5, with 7 bases that match TRBD1. Germline assignment: CDR1 SGHRS and CDR2 YFSETQ. V was pared by 0 bases and J by 4 bases, with 6 bases of the junction left unmatched. The CDR3 has 15 amino acids. The CDR3, as DNA: TGCGCCAGCAGCTTGGACTATGCAGGGGGAGAGACCCAGTACTTC. Its translation is CASSLDYAGGETQYF.

This rearrangement joins TRBV4-3 to TRBJ2-1, with 7 bases identical to TRBD1. CDR3 length: 13 amino acids. CDR1 is LGHNA, CDR2 YSLEER, per germline. The J segment lost 7 bases and the V segment lost 5 bases, leaving 5 bases of the junction unmatched. The CDR3 is CASSAIRGNEQFF. DNA for the CDR3: TGCGCCAGCAGCGCCATCAGGGGGAATGAGCAGTTCTTC.

The V and J genes are TRBV27 and TRBJ1-3; D is undetermined. Germline V lookup: CDR1 MNHEY, CDR2 SMNVEV (reference sequence). The CDR3 length is 18 residues. Trimming took 2 bases from V and 0 from J, leaving 17 bases between them. CDR3 nucleotides: TGTGCCAGCAGTTTAACATACCCATACCGCAGCTCTGGAAACACCATATATTTT. Amino acids: CASSLTYPYRSSGNTIYF.

V usage is TRBV30 and J usage is TRBJ1-1; 9 bases fit TRBD1. CDR1 and CDR2 from the germline V gene are GTSNPN and SVGIG (reference sequence). The CDR3 has 13 amino acids. The J segment lost 6 bases and the V segment lost 4 bases, leaving 6 bases of the junction unmatched. The CDR3 bases are TGTGCCTGGAACCGACAGGGGGTCGCTGAAGCTTTCTTT. Protein product: CAWNRQGVAEAFF.

The chain carries TRBV2 and TRBJ2-1, with 7 bases matching TRBD1. The CDR3 consists of 15 residues. The germline CDR1 and CDR2 sequences are SNHLY and FYNNEI. Losses at the gene ends were 5 bases for V and 6 bases for J; bases not matched to a gene: 10. CDR3 sequence: CASSSTGTAFNEQFF. The CDR3 nucleotides are TGTGCCAGCAGTTCGACCGGGACAGCCTTCAATGAGCAGTTCTTC.

This chain connects TRBV2 to TRBJ2-3, with D possibly matching TRBD1 (6 bases). V lost 4 bases and J lost 0, with 11 bases in between. CDR3 length: 15 residues. CDR1 SNHLY and CDR2 FYNNEI come from the germline V gene. This CDR3 reads CASSGGHFSTDTQYF. The CDR3 DNA sequence: TGTGCCAGCAGTGGGGGACACTTTAGCACAGATACGCAGTATTTT.

In this sample, this clone turned up a few times. This sequence joins TRBV18 and TRBJ2-7, with unresolved D. V was cut by 2 bases and J by 3 bases, with 8 bases left in between. The CDR3 spans 13 residues. Germline V gives CDR1 KGHSH, CDR2 LQKENI. CDR3 protein: CASSPGPFYEQYF. The CDR3, as DNA: TGTGCCAGCTCACCAGGGCCCTTCTACGAGCAGTACTTC.

V gene TRBV7-9 combines with J gene TRBJ2-2; no firm D call. The germline V and J ends were trimmed by 1 base and 1 base, with 7 bases remaining between them. This CDR3 spans 15 amino acids. The germline gives CDR1 SEHNR, CDR2 FQNEAQ (reference sequence). CDR3 loop: CASSLGSMNTGELFF. CDR3 DNA: TGTGCCAGCAGCTTAGGGTCCATGAACACCGGGGAGCTGTTTTTT.

The chain joins TRBV7-2 to TRBJ2-1; 9 bases map to TRBD2. The germline V gene has CDR1 SGHTA and CDR2 FQGNSA. V shed 5 bases and J 0 bases; nucleotides not matched to a gene: 2. CDR3 length equals 15 residues. The CDR3 DNA sequence: TGTGCCAGCAGCCTTAGCGGGAGCTCCTACAATGAGCAGTTCTTC. It encodes CASSLSGSSYNEQFF.

The chain recombines TRBV7-7 with TRBJ2-1, with 14 bases identical to TRBD2. The V gene's germline CDR1 is SSHAT and CDR2 FNYEAQ (reference sequence). The CDR3 length is 13 residues. V gave up 5 bases and J gave up 12 bases; unmatched junction bases: 3. CDR3 DNA sequence: TGTGCCAGCAGCCCCGGACTAGCGGGAGGGCAGTTCTTC. It encodes CASSPGLAGGQFF.

This sequence joins TRBV19 and TRBJ1-4; 9 bases are shared with TRBD1. Germline-derived CDR1 and CDR2 are LNHDA and SQIVND (reference sequence). The CDR3 runs to 16 residues. Trimming cost V 7 bases and J 0 bases; bases outside gene matches: 6. The CDR3 region has the DNA TGTGCCAGTATGAAAGACAGGGGGGCAACTAATGAAAAACTGTTTTTT. It is translated as CASMKDRGATNEKLFF.

V usage is TRBV5-1 and J usage is TRBJ2-7; D not resolved. With 2 bases removed from V and 2 bases from J, the gap between germline ends came to 8 bases. Looked up from germline, CDR1 is SGHRS and CDR2 is YFSETQ. CDR3 length: 13 residues. CDR3 in DNA: TGCGCCAGCAGCTTTAGGGCCACCTACGAGCAGTACTTC. Its protein is CASSFRATYEQYF.